This T cell receptor beta chain was documented in a study of CD8+CD57+ T cells in acquired aplastic anemia. Flow cytometry had shown expanded CD8+CD57+ cells in the patients chosen for sequencing. This clonotype was observed a handful of times. The TCR beta profiling, which covered VDJ combination and CDR3 sequence, was carried out using genomic DNA as the template. TCRdb ran MiXCR on the reads and lists one entry per CDR3 protein. Of fewer than 250,000 distinct CDR3 sequences listed, approximately 51% were seen once; the top ten hold 20%. The clonotype was recovered from a human donor with aplastic anemia. The specimen was sorted CD4+, CD8+, or CD8+CD57+ T cells (not recorded which) from PBMCs.

The DNA for the CDR3 is TGCAGTGCTTCGGGACAGCCCTCAGTTGGGGCCAACGTCCTGACTTTC. It translates to CSASGQPSVGANVLTF. The chain carries TRBV20-1 and TRBJ2-6; 7 bases map to TRBD1. Germline CDR1 and CDR2: DFQATT and SNEGSKA (reference sequence). Unmatched junction bases numbered 10, after V lost 5 bases and J lost 3 bases. CDR3 length: 16 residues.